Below, 18 T cell receptor beta chains from the same sample are listed, as sequenced in a study of identifying expanded T cells in peripheral blood. Clones were sequenced by immunoSEQ multiplex PCR, and TCRdb holds only the in-frame ones, with some missing. In the table there are under 150,000 clones, 86% of which are singletons. Sequencing was performed on blood. Receptor source: a person aged 18 to 75 in good health.

V is TRBV20-1 and J is TRBJ1-2; D remains unclear. Deletions cut 2 bases from V and 8 bases from J, with 6 bases between. Germline V lookup: CDR1 DFQATT, CDR2 SNEGSKA (reference sequence). The CDR3 sequence is 10 residues long. In nucleotides, the CDR3 is TGCAGTGCTAGACCCGACGGCTACACCTTC. This gives the protein CSARPDGYTF.

This clone has a handful of counts. The chain recombines TRBV19 with TRBJ2-3; no definite D call. In germline, CDR1 is LNHDA, CDR2 SQIVND (reference sequence). The V end was cut by 4 bases, the J end by 5 bases, with 10 bases between. The CDR3 has 13 amino acids. The CDR3 DNA reads TGTGCCAGTAGTACCTACACCGGAGATACGCAGTATTTT. Translation: CASSTYTGDTQYF.

This clone was seen only once. J is TRBJ2-7 and V is TRBV10-3; 7 bases map to TRBD2. The germline V gene has CDR1 ENHRY and CDR2 SYGVKD. This CDR3 region has 14 residues. Trimming removed 4 bases from V and 6 bases from J; junction bases left unmatched: 9. The CDR3 DNA is TGTGCCATCAGTGTGGGAGGGGCTTCTTCCGAGCAGTACTTC. Protein product: CAISVGGASSEQYF.

This clone was recorded only once. The chain carries TRBV7-9 and TRBJ1-2; D remains unclear. Germline-derived CDR1 and CDR2 are SEHNR and FQNEAQ (reference sequence). V was clipped by 4 bases and J by 7 bases, with 7 bases between them. The CDR3 has 11 amino acids. CDR3 nucleotides: TGTGCCAGCAGCTACCTTTTTGGCTACACCTTC. It yields the protein CASSYLFGYTF.

The chain links TRBV30 to TRBJ1-5; unclear D gene. Deletions cut 2 bases from V and 2 bases from J, with 4 bases between. The CDR3 runs 12 residues. Germline values: CDR1 GTSNPN, CDR2 SVGIG (reference sequence). CDR3 DNA sequence: TGTGCCTGGAGTAGGGGCAATCAGCCCCAGCATTTT. This encodes CAWSRGNQPQHF.

This clone was picked up one time. Other DNA sequences of this sample code for an identical CDR3. V is TRBV11-2 and J is TRBJ1-1; D unresolved. Germline V gives CDR1 SGHAT, CDR2 FQNNGV. V gave up 2 bases and J gave up 4 bases, with 8 bases separating them. The CDR3 length is 13 residues. The CDR3, as DNA: TGTGCCAGCAGCTTACTCCGGCGCACTGAAGCTTTCTTT. Protein: CASSLLRRTEAFF.

The chain joins TRBV10-3 to TRBJ1-1; D gene unclear. Germline lookup yields CDR1 ENHRY and CDR2 SYGVKD. Trimming cost V 2 bases and J 7 bases, with 14 bases left between them. CDR3 length: 14 residues. The CDR3 DNA is TGTGCCATCAGTGAGACCGCCCTGGAAGTTGAAGCTTTCTTT. This codes for CAISETALEVEAFF.

This chain joins TRBV7-2 and TRBJ1-2, with 7 bases matching TRBD1. CDR1 is SGHTA, CDR2 FQGNSA, per germline. The CDR3 has 15 residues. V trimming: 0 bases; J trimming: 4 bases; junction bases outside the gene matches: 5. CDR3 loop: CASSLALTGFYGYTF. For the CDR3, the DNA is TGTGCCAGCAGCTTAGCACTGACAGGGTTCTATGGCTACACCTTC.

This chain connects TRBV4-2 to TRBJ2-7; 8 bases line up with TRBD2. After removal of 3 bases from V and 2 bases from J, the junction contained 9 bases not matched to a gene. There are 16 residues in the CDR3. Germline CDR1 is LGHNA and CDR2 is YNFKEQ. Written as DNA, the CDR3 is TGTGCCAGCAGCCACCCCTTGACTAGCGATACCTACGAGCAGTACTTC. Its translation: CASSHPLTSDTYEQYF.

The chain links TRBV30 to TRBJ1-1; TRBD1 might be the D (6 bases). V was cut by 2 bases and J by 6 bases, with 19 bases left in between. CDR1 is GTSNPN, CDR2 SVGIG, per germline (reference sequence). The CDR3 loop spans 15 amino acids. Here the CDR3 reads CAWSTSPGGGAEAFF. The DNA of the CDR3 is TGTGCCTGGAGTACCTCACCTGGGGGGGGCGCTGAAGCTTTCTTT.

V usage is TRBV27 and J usage is TRBJ2-5; 10 nucleotides align to TRBD2. Germline V CDR1 and CDR2: MNHEY, SMNVEV (reference sequence). Germline trimming cut 5 bases from V and 5 bases from J; bases unmatched to any gene: 8. The CDR3 consists of 15 residues. CDR3 protein: CASSGLADARETQYF. The CDR3 DNA is TGTGCCAGCAGTGGACTAGCGGACGCTCGGGAGACCCAGTACTTC.

J is TRBJ2-1 and V is TRBV7-3; 8 nucleotides agree with TRBD1. Germline CDR1 is SGHTA and CDR2 is FQGTGA. CDR3 length equals 14 residues. V was pared by 3 bases and J by 6 bases, with 4 bases of the junction left unmatched. CDR3 residues: CASSLTGEGNEQFF. The CDR3 DNA reads TGTGCCAGCAGCTTGACAGGGGAAGGCAATGAGCAGTTCTTC.

The chain has TRBV9 and TRBJ2-7; D tentatively fits TRBD1 or TRBD2 (5 bases each). Per the germline V gene, CDR1 is SGDLS and CDR2 is YYNGEE. Trimming removed 0 bases from V and 0 bases from J, with 10 bases in between. The CDR3 runs 15 residues. CDR3 region: CASSVGGYSSYEQYF. The CDR3 DNA follows: TGTGCCAGCAGCGTAGGGGGGTATAGCTCCTACGAGCAGTACTTC.

The V gene is TRBV4-3, the J gene TRBJ2-5, with 10 bases fitting TRBD1. The V gene's germline CDR1 is LGHNA and CDR2 YSLEER. The CDR3 loop spans 14 amino acids. With V trimmed by 4 bases and J by 4 bases, 3 bases remained unmatched. The CDR3 sequence: CASSPDRGLETQYF. In DNA form, the CDR3 reads TGCGCCAGCAGCCCCGACAGGGGGCTAGAGACCCAGTACTTC.

The chain couples TRBV6-6 to TRBJ1-1; weak D call: TRBD1 (6 bases). Per germline, CDR1 MNHNY and CDR2 SVGAGI (reference sequence). This CDR3 has 13 amino acids. V lost 0 bases to trimming and J lost 11 bases, with 13 bases between them. The CDR3: CASSYSKGGRAFF. In DNA form, the CDR3 reads TGTGCCAGCAGTTACTCTAAGGGGGGTAGGGCTTTCTTT.

The sample holds one count of this clone. CDR3 bases: TGTGCCAGCAGCTTTAGTTTAGCGGGAGGGGGAAATGAGCAGTTCTTC. Its translation: CASSFSLAGGGNEQFF. The J gene is TRBJ2-1, the V gene TRBV11-2; 11 bases match TRBD2. Germline V gene sequence: CDR1 SGHAT, CDR2 FQNNGV. V was pared by 3 bases and J by 7 bases, with 8 bases of the junction left unmatched. This CDR3 is 16 amino acids long.

The chain links TRBV6-6 to TRBJ1-1; D gene unclear. V was shortened by 6 bases and J by 1 base, with 9 bases between the two germline ends. The CDR3 is made up of 13 amino acids. Germline CDR1 and CDR2: MNHNY and SVGAGI (reference sequence). CDR3 residues: CASSQPQNTEAFF. The CDR3 coding sequence is TGTGCCAGCAGCCAGCCACAGAACACTGAAGCTTTCTTT.

The V gene is TRBV5-4, the J gene TRBJ2-3; 11 positions agree with TRBD2. V lost 0 bases to trimming and J lost 6 bases; unmatched junction nucleotides: 3. CDR1 and CDR2 (germline): SGHNT, YYREEE (reference sequence). The CDR3 has 15 amino acids. This CDR3 is CASSLETSGKDTQYF. CDR3 coding DNA: TGTGCCAGCAGCTTGGAGACTAGCGGGAAGGATACGCAGTATTTT.